This is a list of T cell receptor beta chains from one sample in a study of response to subunit inactivated influenza vaccine. Via MiXCR, TCRdb re-called the RT-PCR reads, giving one row per CDR3 protein. The sample has under 800,000 distinct CDR3 sequences, about 15% seen once. Sequenced here: PBMCs from blood, sampled 14 days before vaccination. The receptor set was obtained from a man aged 50 or older who received an inactivated influenza vaccine. Both conserved end residues are part of each CDR3. Each record gives: V gene, D gene, J gene, clone size, CDR3 DNA, CDR3 protein. A D gene is named only where the DNA matches it firmly. The size entry is marked missing in some rows and otherwise reads once, few, many or a size class.

>TRBV7-8|.|TRBJ2-1|few
TGTGCCAGCGGGGCGGGACCCTACAATGAGCAGTTCTTC
CASGAGPYNEQFF
>TRBV2|TRBD2|TRBJ2-1|many
TGTGCCAGCAGTGGGGTAGCGGGAGTGAACAATGAGCAGTTCTTC
CASSGVAGVNNEQFF
>TRBV5-1|.|TRBJ2-2|few
TGCGCCAGCAGCTTGGGGTACAACACCGGGGAGCTGTTTTTT
CASSLGYNTGELFF
>TRBV29-1|.|TRBJ2-1|.
TGCAGCGTGGCCCGAACAGTTTACAATGAGCAGTTCTTC
CSVARTVYNEQFF
>TRBV6-5|.|TRBJ1-5|few
TGTGCCAGCAGTCACGGGCGGAGCAATCAGCCCCAGCATTTT
CASSHGRSNQPQHF
>TRBV11-2|.|TRBJ2-3|many
TGTGCCAGCAGCTTAGATAGAGATACGCAGTATTTT
CASSLDRDTQYF
>TRBV4-2|.|TRBJ2-5|.
TGTGCCAGCAGCCAAGATACTAGGGGGGGAGAGACCCAGTACTTC
CASSQDTRGGETQYF
>TRBV7-2|.|TRBJ2-5|.
TGTGCCAGCCTCGCGGTCGAGACCCAGTACTTC
CASLAVETQYF
>TRBV27|.|TRBJ1-1|few
TGTGCCAGCAGATCTGTGGGGTCTGAAGCTTTCTTT
CASRSVGSEAFF
>TRBV5-1|TRBD1|TRBJ2-3|many
TGCGCCAGCCGCCCGACAGGGCTTAGCACAGATACGCAGTATTTT
CASRPTGLSTDTQYF
>TRBV11-2|.|TRBJ2-3|few
TGTGCCAGCAGCTTCAACCCCCTAATACAGGGTAGCACAGATACGCAGTATTTT
CASSFNPLIQGSTDTQYF
>TRBV12-3/TRBV12-4|TRBD1|TRBJ2-3|many
TGTGCCAGCAGTTTCCAGGGGGCAGGGGATACGCAGTATTTT
CASSFQGAGDTQYF
>TRBV20-1|.|TRBJ2-3|.
TGCAGTGCTTCCCCAACAGGGAACACAGATACGCAGTATTTT
CSASPTGNTDTQYF
>TRBV29-1|.|TRBJ2-5|.
TGCAGCACGCGTGGGGATTCGGAGACCCAGTACTTC
CSTRGDSETQYF
>TRBV20-1|TRBD2|TRBJ2-2|many
TGCAGTGCGCCCCTGGCGGGAGGGACCGGGGAGCTGTTTTTT
CSAPLAGGTGELFF
>TRBV20-1|.|TRBJ1-1|few
TGCAGTGCTAGTAGGGGAGGGAACATGAACACTGAAGCTTTCTTT
CSASRGGNMNTEAFF
>TRBV12-3/TRBV12-4|TRBD2|TRBJ2-3|few
TGTGCCAGCAGTAAGGCGGGGGGGAGCGCAGATACGCAGTATTTT
CASSKAGGSADTQYF
>TRBV5-1|.|TRBJ1-2|few
TGCGCCAGCAGCTTCTCGACAGGAATGGAGGGCTACACCTTC
CASSFSTGMEGYTF
>TRBV3-1|.|TRBJ2-7|few
TGTGCCACGACAGGGACTGGGGTGGAGCAGTACTTC
CATTGTGVEQYF
>TRBV6-1|.|TRBJ1-1|many
TGTGCCAGCAGTACGGGCCAGCTCACTGAAGCTTTCTTT
CASSTGQLTEAFF
>TRBV28|.|TRBJ2-3|.
TGTGCCAGCAGTTTACGCACAGGGATTGGAGGCACAGATACGCAGTATTTT
CASSLRTGIGGTDTQYF
>TRBV20-1|TRBD2|TRBJ2-1|few
TGCAGTGGGGGGGGAAGTAATTGGTACAATGAGCAGTTCTTC
CSGGGSNWYNEQFF
>TRBV10-2|TRBD2|TRBJ2-3|many
TGCGCCAGCAGGGCTACTAGCGTCTACACAGATACGCAGTATTTT
CASRATSVYTDTQYF
>TRBV20-1|.|TRBJ1-2|few
TGCAGTGCTAGAACCCCCGGACGGAACTATGGCTACACCTTC
CSARTPGRNYGYTF
>TRBV11-1|TRBD2|TRBJ2-1|few
TGTGCCAGCAGCTGGCCCGACTCCGGGACTAGCGGGGGGGGTTCCTACAATGAGCAGTTCTTC
CASSWPDSGTSGGGSYNEQFF
>TRBV5-5|.|TRBJ2-2|.
TGTGCCAGCAGCCGCTCTGGCGGCGCGAACACCGGGGAGCTGTTTTTT
CASSRSGGANTGELFF
>TRBV20-1|TRBD2|TRBJ2-1|few
TGCAGTGCTAGAGTCCTAGCGGGGGCCCATTCCTACAATGAGCAGTTCTTC
CSARVLAGAHSYNEQFF
>TRBV6-1|.|TRBJ2-1|.
TGTGCCAGCATCGAAGCCCCAGCTAGCGCCTACAATGAGCAGTTCTTC
CASIEAPASAYNEQFF